A single sample gave rise to the 13 T cell receptor beta chains below, sequenced in a study of technical replicates of blood from several donors. TCRdb's table, derived via immunoSEQ multiplex PCR, lists solely in-frame clones and lacks some. The sample lists 55,000 to 65,000 clones, about 93% occurring once. Source material: PBMCs. These receptors were obtained from a human donor in good health. Some clones in this sample may be carry-over from other donors' samples.

This clone was counted a single time. The rearrangement links TRBV10-3 to TRBJ2-5; unclear D gene. The CDR3 sequence is 17 residues long. Trimming removed 0 bases from V and 0 bases from J, with 14 bases in between. Germline V gene sequence: CDR1 ENHRY, CDR2 SYGVKD. The CDR3 nucleotides are TGTGCCATCAGTGAGTCGGCGCGGCAAACGTACCAAGAGACCCAGTACTTC. The encoded protein is CAISESARQTYQETQYF.

CDR3: CSAPAGLEQYF. The CDR3 region has the DNA TGCAGTGCCCCTGCAGGCCTCGAGCAGTACTTC. The chain uses TRBV20-1 and TRBJ2-7; D gene uncertain. Germline CDR1 and CDR2: DFQATT and SNEGSKA (reference sequence). V lost 6 bases and J 6 bases, leaving 12 bases between the germline ends. CDR3 length equals 11 residues.

This sequence joins TRBV28 and TRBJ2-7; D gene ambiguous. The germline V gene has CDR1 MDHEN and CDR2 SYDVKM. The CDR3 runs 11 residues. V dropped 4 bases and J dropped 1 base, with 2 bases sitting between them. The CDR3 DNA reads as TGTGCCAGCAGTTCTTCCTACGAGCAGTACTTC. This translates into CASSSSYEQYF.

V gene TRBV7-7 combines with J gene TRBJ2-2, with D maybe TRBD2 (5 bases). CDR1 is SSHAT and CDR2 is FNYEAQ in the germline V gene (reference sequence). The CDR3 totals 16 residues. Between the trimmed V and J ends, which lost 5 bases and 2 bases, there was a span of 15 bases. In nucleotides, the CDR3 is TGTGCCAGCAGCCAGCTGGTAGCGACAAACACCGGGGAGCTGTTTTTT. Translated, it gives CASSQLVATNTGELFF.

The chain has TRBV4-3 and TRBJ2-2; 13 bases are shared with TRBD2. The V gene end was trimmed by 4 bases and the J gene end by 1 base; junction bases not matched to a gene: 3. CDR3 length: 17 residues. Germline V gives CDR1 LGHNA, CDR2 YSLEER. CDR3 region: CASSRGTSGENTGELFF. The CDR3 DNA follows: TGCGCCAGCAGCCGGGGGACTAGCGGGGAGAACACCGGGGAGCTGTTTTTT.

V gene TRBV25-1 combines with J gene TRBJ2-7; the D is unclear. The germline V gene has CDR1 MGHDK and CDR2 SYGVNS. V dropped 5 bases and J dropped 3 bases, with 5 bases sitting between them. This CDR3 contains 11 residues. CDR3 loop: CASSSNYEQYF. Written as DNA, the CDR3 is TGTGCCAGCAGTTCAAACTACGAGCAGTACTTC.

This chain connects TRBV5-4 to TRBJ2-7; possibly TRBD2 for D (6 bases). CDR3 length: 15 amino acids. CDR1 and CDR2 from the germline V gene are SGHNT and YYREEE (reference sequence). V was pared by 0 bases and J by 3 bases, with 13 bases between. The DNA of the CDR3 is TGTGCCAGCAGCTTGGAGTCAGGGAGGTTCTACGAGCAGTACTTC. This translates into CASSLESGRFYEQYF.

V is TRBV6-5 and J is TRBJ2-7; the match to TRBD2 covers 9 bases. Germline V gene data show CDR1 as MNHEY and CDR2 as SVGAGI. With 0 bases clipped from V and 4 bases from J, the junction kept 7 bases outside the gene matches. The CDR3 sequence is 16 residues long. Written as DNA, the CDR3 is TGTGCCAGCAGTTACTCGAGCCTAGCGGGGCGGTACGAGCAGTACTTC. Translating gives CASSYSSLAGRYEQYF.

Only one count was recorded for this clone. The rearrangement uses TRBV6-5 and TRBJ2-5, with 12 bases fitting TRBD2. The germline CDR1 and CDR2 sequences are MNHEY and SVGAGI. The CDR3 has 15 residues. The V and J ends lost 7 bases and 2 bases, in that order; junction bases with no gene match: 5. In DNA, the CDR3 is TGTGCCAGCAAAAGACTAGCGGGAGATCAAGAGACCCAGTACTTC. Amino acids: CASKRLAGDQETQYF.

This chain links TRBV30 with TRBJ1-6; 7 bases align to TRBD1. Losses at the gene ends were 0 bases for V and 9 bases for J; bases not matched to a gene: 8. CDR3 size: 15 residues. CDR1 GTSNPN and CDR2 SVGIG come from the germline V gene (reference sequence). The CDR3 sequence is CAWSVLQGSLSPLHF. The DNA for the CDR3 is TGTGCCTGGAGTGTCCTACAGGGGTCGCTTTCACCCCTCCACTTT.

The chain has TRBV9 and TRBJ1-2; a possible D gene is TRBD1 (6 bases). This CDR3 is 14 amino acids long. Germline CDR1 and CDR2: SGDLS and YYNGEE. Trimming shortened V by 0 bases and J by 7 bases, and 13 bases separated the two germline ends. CDR3 amino acids: CASSVGDTRGGYTF. CDR3 DNA sequence: TGTGCCAGCAGCGTAGGGGACACTAGGGGTGGCTACACCTTC.

V is TRBV7-8 and J is TRBJ1-3; D not resolved. Germline-derived CDR1 and CDR2 are SGHVS and FQNEAQ. V lost 5 bases, J lost 3 bases, and 8 bases lay in between. The CDR3 has 13 amino acids. CDR3 amino acids: CASSVGLGNTIYF. The CDR3 nucleotides are TGTGCCAGCAGCGTAGGGCTTGGAAACACCATATATTTT.

There are a few counts of this clone. The V gene is TRBV9, the J gene TRBJ2-3; the match to TRBD2 covers 7 bases. J lost 4 bases, V lost 0 bases, and 5 bases had no gene match. This CDR3 is 15 amino acids long. Germline CDR1 reads SGDLS; CDR2 reads YYNGEE. CDR3 nucleotide sequence: TGTGCCAGCAGCGTAGCTGGGACTATGGCAGATACGCAGTATTTT. Its translation: CASSVAGTMADTQYF. Full variable domain (outside the CDR3, taken from reference TRBV9 and TRBJ2-3): DSGVTQTPKHLITATGQRVTLRCSPRSGDLSVYWYQQSLDQGLQFLIQYYNGEERAKGNILERFSAQQFPDLHSELNLSSLELGDSALYFCASSVAGTMADTQYFGPGTRLTVL.